This TCR beta chain was retrieved from a study of cytomegalovirus exposure and HLA in healthy donors. The PCR had 60 Vbeta and 13 Jbeta primers. Profiling relied on immunoSEQ multiplex PCR, and the TCRdb table lists in-frame clones only, not all of them. The sample contains 150,000 to 180,000 clones, 80% of which appear only once. Notes on this clone: Its antigen is not identified.

CDR1 and CDR2 from the germline V gene are LNHDA and SQIVND (reference sequence). Trimming shortened V by 1 base and J by 0 bases, and 7 bases separated the two germline ends. CDR3 length: 14 residues. Study outcomes and limitations: In a later analysis, HLA-C alleles had the fewest associated TCRs, DRB1 alleles the most.

The sequence came from a middle-aged woman in good health and CMV-seropositive. Sequenced sample: PBMCs. The chain has TRBV19 and TRBJ2-7; D remains unclear. In DNA form, the CDR3 reads TGTGCCAGTAGTATAGGCAGGTTCTCCTACGAGCAGTACTTC. It codes for CASSIGRFSYEQYF.